A selection of T cell receptor beta chains follows, all from one sample in a study of beta chain features in type 1 diabetes. Assay used: immunoSEQ multiplex PCR; TCRdb lists only in-frame clones, some missing. Among fewer than 350,000 clones listed, approximately 16% were seen once. Material for sequencing was naive CD4+ T cells from blood. These receptors were obtained from a man younger than 35 with type 1 diabetes. The CDR3 runs from the conserved cysteine through the conserved F or W. A D gene is named only where the DNA matches it firmly. Clone sizes are given selectively: once, few, many, or a class where the clone is expanded.

v_call	j_call	d_call	clone_size	cdr3_aa	cdr3_nt
TRBV27	TRBJ1-1	TRBD1	NA	CASSEPTGTTEAFF	TGTGCCAGCAGTGAACCGACAGGGACCACTGAAGCTTTCTTT
TRBV7-2	TRBJ2-5	TRBD2	NA	CASSLRVGGRETQYF	TGTGCCAGCAGCCTTCGGGTCGGGGGGAGAGAGACCCAGTACTTC
TRBV5-1	TRBJ2-1	NA	NA	CASSFSRGEQFF	TGCGCCAGCAGCTTCTCCAGGGGAGAGCAGTTCTTC
TRBV4-3	TRBJ1-2	NA	NA	CASSQDLTGPYYGYTF	TGCGCCAGCAGCCAAGATTTAACGGGTCCCTACTATGGCTACACCTTC
TRBV5-1	TRBJ2-4	TRBD1	NA	CASRPDRTNIQYF	TGCGCCAGCAGGCCGGACAGGACAAACATTCAGTACTTC
TRBV11-2	TRBJ2-5	NA	few	CASSFQQQETQYF	TGTGCCAGCAGCTTTCAACAGCAAGAGACCCAGTACTTC
TRBV9	TRBJ1-1	TRBD1	NA	CASSVEAGGRVTEAFF	TGTGCCAGCAGCGTAGAGGCAGGGGGCCGGGTCACTGAAGCTTTCTTT
TRBV5-4	TRBJ2-7	TRBD1	few	CASSLWAGGMYEQYF	TGTGCCAGCAGCTTGTGGGCAGGGGGCATGTACGAGCAGTACTTC
TRBV5-1	TRBJ2-2	TRBD2	few	CASSRGLNTGELFF	TGCGCCAGCAGCCGGGGACTAAACACCGGGGAGCTGTTTTTT
TRBV28	TRBJ2-7	TRBD2	NA	CASVLTGTSYEQYF	TGTGCCAGCGTCTTGACCGGGACTAGCTACGAGCAGTACTTC
TRBV7-9	TRBJ2-7	TRBD1	few	CASSSGTGGIVYEQYF	TGTGCCAGCAGCTCGGGGACAGGGGGTATTGTCTACGAGCAGTACTTC
TRBV10-3	TRBJ2-7	TRBD1	NA	CAISGQGGDEQYF	TGTGCCATCAGTGGACAGGGGGGGGACGAGCAGTACTTC